The clone carrying this T cell receptor beta chain was counted between two and nine times. The data were obtained in a study of response to subunit inactivated influenza vaccine. TCRdb independently ran MiXCR on the RT-PCR reads; one entry per CDR3 protein. Of about 170,000 distinct CDR3 sequences in the sample, about 10% were seen once. The sequence was obtained from a man aged 50-75 years who received an inactivated influenza vaccine. The sequencing used CD8+ T cells sorted from PBMCs, collected around 25 months after vaccination.

CDR3 residues: CATSDLSNTGELFF. The CDR3 coding sequence is TGTGCCACCAGTGATTTAAGCAACACCGGGGAGCTGTTTTTT. The chain links TRBV24-1 to TRBJ2-2, with D unclear. V was clipped by 1 base and J by 2 bases, with 4 bases between them. The germline CDR1 and CDR2 sequences are KGHDR and SFDVKD. The length of the CDR3 is 14 residues.